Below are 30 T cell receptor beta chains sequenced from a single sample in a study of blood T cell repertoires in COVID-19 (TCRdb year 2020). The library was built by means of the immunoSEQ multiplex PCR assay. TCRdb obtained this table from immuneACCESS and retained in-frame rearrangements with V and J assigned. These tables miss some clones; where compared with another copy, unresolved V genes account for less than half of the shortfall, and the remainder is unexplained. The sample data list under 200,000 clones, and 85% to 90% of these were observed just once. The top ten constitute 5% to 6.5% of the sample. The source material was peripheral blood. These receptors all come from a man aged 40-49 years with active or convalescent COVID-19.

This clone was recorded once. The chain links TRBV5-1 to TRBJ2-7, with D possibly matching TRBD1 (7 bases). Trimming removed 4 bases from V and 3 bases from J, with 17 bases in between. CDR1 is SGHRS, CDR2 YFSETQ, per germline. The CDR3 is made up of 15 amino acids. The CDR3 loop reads CASSLTAGQRYEQYF. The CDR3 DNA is TGCGCCAGCAGCCTTACTGCGGGACAGCGCTACGAGCAGTACTTC.

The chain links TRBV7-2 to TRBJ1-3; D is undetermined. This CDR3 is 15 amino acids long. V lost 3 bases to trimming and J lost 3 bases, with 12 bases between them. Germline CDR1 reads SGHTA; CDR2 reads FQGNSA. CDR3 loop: CASSLSAGLGNTIYF. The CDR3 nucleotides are TGTGCCAGCAGCTTGTCAGCGGGTCTTGGAAACACCATATATTTT.

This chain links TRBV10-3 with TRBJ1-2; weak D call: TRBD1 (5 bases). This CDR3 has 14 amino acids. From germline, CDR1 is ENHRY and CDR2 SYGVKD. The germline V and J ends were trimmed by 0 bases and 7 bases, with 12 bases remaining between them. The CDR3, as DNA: TGTGCCATCAGTGAGTCGGGAGGGGATCGTGGCTACACCTTC. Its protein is CAISESGGDRGYTF.

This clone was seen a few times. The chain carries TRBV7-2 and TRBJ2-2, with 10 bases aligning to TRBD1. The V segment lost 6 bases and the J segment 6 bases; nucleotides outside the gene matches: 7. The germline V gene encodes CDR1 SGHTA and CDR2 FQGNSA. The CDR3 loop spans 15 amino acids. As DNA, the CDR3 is TGTGCCAGCAGGACAGGGGGCATGGTCGCCGGGGAGCTGTTTTTT. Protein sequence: CASRTGGMVAGELFF.

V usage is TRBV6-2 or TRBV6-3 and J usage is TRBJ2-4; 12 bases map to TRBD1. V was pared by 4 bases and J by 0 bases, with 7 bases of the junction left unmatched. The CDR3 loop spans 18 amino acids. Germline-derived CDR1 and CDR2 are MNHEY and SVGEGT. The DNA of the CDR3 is TGTGCCAGCAGTTGGGACAGGGGGCGATCGCTAGCCAAAAACATTCAGTACTTC. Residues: CASSWDRGRSLAKNIQYF.

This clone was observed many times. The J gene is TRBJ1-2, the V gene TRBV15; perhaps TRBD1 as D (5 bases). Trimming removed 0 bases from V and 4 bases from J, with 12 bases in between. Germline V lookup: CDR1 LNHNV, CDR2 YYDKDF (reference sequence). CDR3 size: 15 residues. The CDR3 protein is CATSRDSQGSYGYTF. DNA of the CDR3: TGTGCCACCAGCAGAGATAGTCAGGGAAGCTATGGCTACACCTTC.

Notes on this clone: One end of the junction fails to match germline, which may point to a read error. The CDR3 DNA reads TGTGCTAGCAGCTTAAACGGACAGGGGGCAGATACGCAGTATTTT. Amino acids: CASSLNGQGADTQYF. The chain links TRBV7-7 to TRBJ2-3; 10 bases map to TRBD1. CDR3 length: 15 amino acids. In germline, CDR1 is SSHAT, CDR2 FNYEAQ (reference sequence).

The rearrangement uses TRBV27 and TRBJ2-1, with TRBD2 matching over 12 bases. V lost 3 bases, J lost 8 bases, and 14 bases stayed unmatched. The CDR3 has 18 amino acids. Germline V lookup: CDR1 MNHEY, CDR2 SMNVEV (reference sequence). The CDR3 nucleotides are TGTGCCAGCAGTTTTGGCCTAGCGGGAGGGCTTTTAATCGATGAGCAGTTCTTC. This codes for CASSFGLAGGLLIDEQFF.

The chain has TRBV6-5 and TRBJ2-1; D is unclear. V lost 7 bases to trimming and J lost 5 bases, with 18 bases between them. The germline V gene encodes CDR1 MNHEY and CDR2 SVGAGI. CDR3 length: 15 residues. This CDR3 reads CASTPTATSHNEQFF. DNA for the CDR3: TGTGCCAGCACCCCGACTGCGACTTCCCACAATGAGCAGTTCTTC.

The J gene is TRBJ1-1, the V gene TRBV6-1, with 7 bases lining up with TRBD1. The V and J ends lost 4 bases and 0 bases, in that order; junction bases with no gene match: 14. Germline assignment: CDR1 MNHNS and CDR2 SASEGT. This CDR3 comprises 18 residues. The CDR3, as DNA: TGTGCCAGCAGTGGGGGGGTGACAGGGTCCAACATGAACACTGAAGCTTTCTTT. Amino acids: CASSGGVTGSNMNTEAFF.

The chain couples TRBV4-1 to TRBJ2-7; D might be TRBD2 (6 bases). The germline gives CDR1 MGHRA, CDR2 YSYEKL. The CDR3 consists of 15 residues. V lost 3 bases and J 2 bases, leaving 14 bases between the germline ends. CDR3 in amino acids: CASSQPRTGAYEQYF. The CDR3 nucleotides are TGCGCCAGCAGCCAGCCTAGGACGGGAGCCTACGAGCAGTACTTC.

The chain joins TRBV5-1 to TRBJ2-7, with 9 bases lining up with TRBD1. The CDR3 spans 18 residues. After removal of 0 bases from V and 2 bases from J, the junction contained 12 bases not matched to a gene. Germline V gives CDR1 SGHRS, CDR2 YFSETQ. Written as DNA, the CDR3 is TGCGCCAGCAGCTTGGGAGGGACAGGGTCTATCCCCCCCTACGAGCAGTACTTC. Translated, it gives CASSLGGTGSIPPYEQYF.

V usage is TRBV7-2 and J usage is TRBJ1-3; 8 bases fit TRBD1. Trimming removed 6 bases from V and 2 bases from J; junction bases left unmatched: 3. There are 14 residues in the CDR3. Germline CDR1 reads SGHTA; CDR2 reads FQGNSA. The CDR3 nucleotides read TGTGCCAGCAGTTCGGACAGGGCTGGAAACACCATATATTTT. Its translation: CASSSDRAGNTIYF.

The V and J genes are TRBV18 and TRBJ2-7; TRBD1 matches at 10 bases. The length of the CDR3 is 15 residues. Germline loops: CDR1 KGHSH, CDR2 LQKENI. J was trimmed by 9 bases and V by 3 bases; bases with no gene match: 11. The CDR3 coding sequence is TGTGCCAGCTCACCTTCCGGGACAGGGGAGGTTGGGCAGTACTTC. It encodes CASSPSGTGEVGQYF.

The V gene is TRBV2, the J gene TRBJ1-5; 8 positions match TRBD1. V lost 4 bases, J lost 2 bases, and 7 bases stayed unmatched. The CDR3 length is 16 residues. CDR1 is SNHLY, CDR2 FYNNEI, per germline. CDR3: CASSGTGFTGNQPQHF. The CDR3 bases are TGTGCCAGCAGTGGGACAGGGTTTACTGGCAATCAGCCCCAGCATTTT.

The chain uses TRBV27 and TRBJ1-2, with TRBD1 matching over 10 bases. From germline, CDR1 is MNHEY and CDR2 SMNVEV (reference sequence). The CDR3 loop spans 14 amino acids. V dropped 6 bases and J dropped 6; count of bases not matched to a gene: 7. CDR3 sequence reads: CASSEPGTGDGYTF. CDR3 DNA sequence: TGTGCCAGCAGCGAACCCGGGACAGGGGATGGCTACACCTTC.

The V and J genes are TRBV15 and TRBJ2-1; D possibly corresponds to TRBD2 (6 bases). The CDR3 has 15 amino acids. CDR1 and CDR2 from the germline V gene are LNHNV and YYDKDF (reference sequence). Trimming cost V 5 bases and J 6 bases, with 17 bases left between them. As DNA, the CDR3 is TGTGCCACCAGCGGAAATATAGGAGGGGCCAATGAGCAGTTCTTC. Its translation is CATSGNIGGANEQFF.

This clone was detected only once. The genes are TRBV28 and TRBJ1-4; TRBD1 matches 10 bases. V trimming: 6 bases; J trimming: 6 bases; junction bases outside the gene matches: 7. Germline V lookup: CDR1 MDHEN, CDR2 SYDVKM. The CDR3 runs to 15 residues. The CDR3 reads CASRPDRGLYEKLFF. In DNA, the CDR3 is TGTGCCAGCAGGCCCGACAGGGGGCTTTATGAAAAACTGTTTTTT.

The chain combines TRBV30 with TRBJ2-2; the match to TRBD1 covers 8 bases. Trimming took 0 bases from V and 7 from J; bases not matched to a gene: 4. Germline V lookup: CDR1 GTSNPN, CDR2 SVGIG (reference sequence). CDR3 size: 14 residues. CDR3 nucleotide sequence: TGTGCCTGGAGTGTACACAGGGGGGTCGGGGAGCTGTTTTTT. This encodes CAWSVHRGVGELFF.

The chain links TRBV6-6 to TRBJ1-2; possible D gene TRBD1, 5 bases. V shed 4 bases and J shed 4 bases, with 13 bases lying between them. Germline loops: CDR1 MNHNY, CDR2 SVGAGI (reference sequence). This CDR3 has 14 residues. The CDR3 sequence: CASSSNKGPYGYTF. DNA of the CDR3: TGTGCCAGCAGTTCAAACAAGGGGCCCTATGGCTACACCTTC.

The CDR3 bases are TGCAGCGTTGGGGCAGGGGTCGGTCAGCCCCAGCATTTT. This sequence encodes CSVGAGVGQPQHF. The chain employs TRBV29-1 and TRBJ1-5; perhaps TRBD1 as D (6 bases). Germline V gene lookup returns CDR1 SQVTM and CDR2 ANQGSEA. V gave up 4 bases and J gave up 6 bases, with 13 bases separating them. The CDR3 sequence is 13 residues long.

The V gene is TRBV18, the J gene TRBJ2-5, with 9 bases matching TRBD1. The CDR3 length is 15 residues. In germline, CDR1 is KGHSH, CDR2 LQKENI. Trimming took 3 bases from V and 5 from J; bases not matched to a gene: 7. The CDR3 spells CASSPRQGVRETQYF. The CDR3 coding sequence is TGTGCCAGCTCACCCCGACAGGGGGTGCGGGAGACCCAGTACTTC. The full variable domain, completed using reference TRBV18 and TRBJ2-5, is NAGVMQNPRHLVRRRGQEARLRCSPMKGHSHVYWYRQLPEEGLKFMVYLQKENIIDESGMPKERFSAEFPKEGPSILRIQQVVRGDSAAYFCASSPRQGVRETQYFGPGTRLLVL.

The DNA of the CDR3 is TGTGCCAGCTCACTAGGGGGAGCTAGATCTGGGGCCAACGTCCTGACTTTC. Translating gives CASSLGGARSGANVLTF. J is TRBJ2-6 and V is TRBV18, with D possibly matching TRBD1 (6 bases). V gave up 4 bases and J gave up 1 base, with 14 bases separating them. The CDR3 has 17 residues. The germline CDR1 and CDR2 sequences are KGHSH and LQKENI.

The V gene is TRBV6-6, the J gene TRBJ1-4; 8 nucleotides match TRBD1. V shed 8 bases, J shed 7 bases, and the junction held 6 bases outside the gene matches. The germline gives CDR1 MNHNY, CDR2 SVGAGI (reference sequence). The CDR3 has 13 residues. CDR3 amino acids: CASGGGTGEKLFF. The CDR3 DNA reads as TGTGCCAGCGGGGGAGGGACAGGTGAAAAACTGTTTTTT.

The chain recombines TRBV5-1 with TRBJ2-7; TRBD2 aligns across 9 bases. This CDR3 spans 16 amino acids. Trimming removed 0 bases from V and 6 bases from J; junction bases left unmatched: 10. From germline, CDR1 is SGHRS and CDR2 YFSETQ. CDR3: CASSLEVGLAGFEQYF. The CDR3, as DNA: TGCGCCAGCAGCTTGGAGGTGGGCCTAGCGGGGTTCGAGCAGTACTTC.

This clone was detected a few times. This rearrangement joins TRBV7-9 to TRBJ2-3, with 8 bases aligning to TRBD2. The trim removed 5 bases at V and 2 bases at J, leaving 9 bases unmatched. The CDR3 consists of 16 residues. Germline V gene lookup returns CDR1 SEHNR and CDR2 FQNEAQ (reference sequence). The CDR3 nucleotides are TGTGCCAGCAGCCGGGGAGCGGGGGCCTACACAGATACGCAGTATTTT. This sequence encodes CASSRGAGAYTDTQYF. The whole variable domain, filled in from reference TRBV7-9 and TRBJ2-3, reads DTGVSQNPRHKITKRGQNVTFRCDPISEHNRLYWYRQTLGQGPEFLTYFQNEAQLEKSRLLSDRFSAERPKGSFSTLEIQRTEQGDSAMYLCASSRGAGAYTDTQYFGPGTRLTVL.

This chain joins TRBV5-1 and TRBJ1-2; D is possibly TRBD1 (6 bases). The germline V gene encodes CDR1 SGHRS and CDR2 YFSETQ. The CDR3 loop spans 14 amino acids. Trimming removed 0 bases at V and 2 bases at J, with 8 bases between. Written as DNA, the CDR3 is TGCGCCAGCAGCTTGGATACAGGGAACTATGGCTACACCTTC. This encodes CASSLDTGNYGYTF.

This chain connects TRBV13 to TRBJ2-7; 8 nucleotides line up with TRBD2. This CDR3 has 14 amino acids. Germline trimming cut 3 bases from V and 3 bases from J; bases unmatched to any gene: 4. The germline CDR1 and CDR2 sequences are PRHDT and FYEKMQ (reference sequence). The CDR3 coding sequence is TGTGCCAGCAGCTTCGGGGGGGACCTCTACGAGCAGTACTTC. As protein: CASSFGGDLYEQYF.

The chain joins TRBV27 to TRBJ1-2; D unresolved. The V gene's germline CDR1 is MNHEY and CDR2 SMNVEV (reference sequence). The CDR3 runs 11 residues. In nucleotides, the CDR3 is TGTGCAGCAGCGGGAAGTGGGGGCTACACCTTC. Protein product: CAAAGSGGYTF.

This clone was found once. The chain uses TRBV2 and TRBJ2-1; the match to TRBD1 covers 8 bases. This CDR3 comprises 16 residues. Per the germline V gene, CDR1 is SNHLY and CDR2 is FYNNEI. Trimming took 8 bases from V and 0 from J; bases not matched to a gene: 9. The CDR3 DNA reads TGTGCCAGCGGGCGGACAGGGCTTAGCTCCTACAATGAGCAGTTCTTC. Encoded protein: CASGRTGLSSYNEQFF.